These 22 T cell receptor beta chains came from one sample sequenced in a study of regulatory T cells in long-lasting Graves disease. Time point described: persistent/refractory GD, antithyroid drugs over 5 years with positive TRAb. PBMC RNA was the source of the TCR library. Combining iRepertoire HTBI primers with Arm-PCR of CDR3 regions, the authors built TCR beta libraries. TCRdb reprocessed the multiplex PCR reads via MiXCR and lists one record per CDR3 protein. The sample lists roughly 400,000 distinct CDR3 sequences; less than 25% were seen once. Sequences were derived from peripheral blood mononuclear cells (PBMCs), sampled when the disease was refractory, from a patient treated with antithyroid drugs. The receptors stem from a female donor with Graves disease.

The table lists this clonotype with a few counts. One end of the junction is discordant with germline, which a read error may explain. The chain combines TRBV7-2 with TRBJ2-2, with TRBD2 matching over 11 bases. The CDR3 has 15 amino acids. Per the germline V gene, CDR1 is SGHTA and CDR2 is FQGNSA. The CDR3 region is CASSFRLAGTGKLFF. Here the CDR3 DNA reads TGTGCCAGCAGCTTTAGACTAGCGGGGACCGGGAAGCTGTTTTTT.

At least ten counts were recorded for this clonotype. The V gene is TRBV5-5, the J gene TRBJ2-7; TRBD1 matches at 8 bases. The CDR3 is 13 amino acids. Unmatched junction bases numbered 4, after V lost 4 bases and J lost 4 bases. From germline, CDR1 is SGHKS and CDR2 YYEKEE (reference sequence). The CDR3 here is CASSGTGVYEQYF. CDR3 DNA sequence: TGTGCCAGCAGCGGGACAGGCGTTTACGAGCAGTACTTC. Combining the CDR3 with reference TRBV5-5 and TRBJ2-7 gives the whole variable domain DAGVTQSPTHLIKTRGQQVTLRCSPISGHKSVSWYQQVLGQGPQFIFQYYEKEERGRGNFPDRFSARQFPNYSSELNVNALLLGDSALYLCASSGTGVYEQYFGPGTRLTVT.

As regards this clonotype: It is likely a read error, because the conserved phenylalanine at the end of the CDR3 is missing. The gene calls are TRBV20-1 and TRBJ2-5; 10 bases fit TRBD2. The CDR3 length is 17 residues. Trimming cost V 1 base and J 4 bases; bases outside gene matches: 12. CDR1 DFQATT and CDR2 SNEGSKA come from the germline V gene (reference sequence). CDR3 nucleotides: TGCAGTGCTAGAGTGAGCGGGAGGGCCCAGTGGGCAGAGACCCAGTACCTC. Translated: CSARVSGRAQWAETQYL.

V usage is TRBV2 and J usage is TRBJ1-1, with D possibly matching TRBD1 (5 bases). Germline V gene lookup returns CDR1 SNHLY and CDR2 FYNNEI. Trimming removed 7 bases at V and 8 bases at J, with 17 bases between. The CDR3 is 13 amino acids. CDR3 residues: CASTSSGGVEAFF. CDR3 bases: TGTGCCAGCACCAGTTCCGGGGGGGTCGAAGCTTTCTTT.

This clonotype was counted many times. The J gene is TRBJ1-2, the V gene TRBV27; 10 nucleotides align to TRBD1. Looked up from germline, CDR1 is MNHEY and CDR2 is SMNVEV (reference sequence). This CDR3 spans 15 amino acids. After removal of 7 bases from V and 6 bases from J, the junction contained 11 bases not matched to a gene. The CDR3 nucleotides are TGTGCCAGCAAACAATTGACAGGGGGCTCTCATGGCTACACCTTC. It specifies CASKQLTGGSHGYTF.

This clonotype was recorded many times. The rearrangement joins TRBV20-1 to TRBJ2-5; TRBD2 aligns across 7 bases. The V and J ends lost 5 bases and 1 base, in that order; junction bases with no gene match: 7. The germline CDR1 and CDR2 sequences are DFQATT and SNEGSKA (reference sequence). This CDR3 comprises 14 residues. In nucleotides, the CDR3 is TGCAGTGCTCGTCCGGGACTACGCCAAGAGACCCAGTACTTC. Encoded protein: CSARPGLRQETQYF.

The V and J genes are TRBV11-2 and TRBJ1-1; D may be TRBD1 (5 bases). The germline V gene encodes CDR1 SGHAT and CDR2 FQNNGV. Trimming stripped 1 base from V and 8 bases from J, with 8 bases between. There are 12 residues in the CDR3. CDR3 residues: CASSLGGREAFF. CDR3 nucleotides: TGTGCCAGCAGCTTAGGGGGCCGGGAAGCTTTCTTT.

This clonotype was counted many times. V is TRBV11-2 and J is TRBJ1-4; D uncertain. Germline loops: CDR1 SGHAT, CDR2 FQNNGV. V was pared by 0 bases and J by 2 bases, with 13 bases between. This CDR3 spans 17 amino acids. CDR3 in amino acids: CASSLDDDLGTNEKLFF. The CDR3 DNA follows: TGTGCCAGCAGCTTAGATGATGACCTGGGGACTAATGAAAAACTGTTTTTT. The full variable domain, its missing parts supplied by reference TRBV11-2 and TRBJ1-4, is EAGVAQSPRYKIIEKRQSVAFWCNPISGHATLYWYQQILGQGPKLLIQFQNNGVVDDSQLPKDRFSAERLKGVDSTLKIQPAKLEDSAVYLCASSLDDDLGTNEKLFFGSGTQLSVL.

V and J are TRBV10-3 and TRBJ2-7; 15 nucleotides line up with TRBD2. V lost 6 bases and J lost 2; bases outside the gene matches: 14. Germline CDR1 and CDR2: ENHRY and SYGVKD. This CDR3 has 19 amino acids. The CDR3 coding sequence is TGTGCCATCAGAAGAACAGTGGGACTAGCGGGAGGAATCGCCTACGAGCAGTACTTC. Its protein product is CAIRRTVGLAGGIAYEQYF.

This clonotype came up a few times. The chain is built from TRBV20-1 and TRBJ2-2; the D gene is possibly TRBD1 (5 bases). The CDR3 is made up of 15 amino acids. V was trimmed by 6 bases and J by 1 base, leaving 15 bases between them. Germline CDR1 is DFQATT and CDR2 is SNEGSKA (reference sequence). The CDR3: CSARWGAQNTGELFF. The CDR3 DNA is TGCAGTGCCCGGTGGGGCGCGCAGAACACCGGGGAGCTGTTTTTT.

The chain recombines TRBV19 with TRBJ1-5; 8 bases match TRBD1. The V gene's germline CDR1 is LNHDA and CDR2 SQIVND (reference sequence). The CDR3 has 18 amino acids. Losses at the gene ends were 4 bases for V and 5 bases for J; bases not matched to a gene: 16. The CDR3 nucleotides are TGTGCCAGTAGTAGCCGGGACAGGTCCTACCAAAACCATCAGCCCCAGCATTTT. Translating it yields CASSSRDRSYQNHQPQHF.

Only a few counts were recorded for this clonotype. The gene calls are TRBV12-3 or TRBV12-4 and TRBJ1-2, with D possibly TRBD1 on 5 matching bases. The CDR3 is 15 amino acids. The V end was cut by 5 bases, the J end by 4 bases, with 17 bases between. The CDR3 DNA reads TGTGCCAGCAGTCCCTCCGGGACCATGATCTATGGCTACACCTTC. Protein: CASSPSGTMIYGYTF.

The V call is TRBV7-9, the J call TRBJ2-7, with 8 bases that match TRBD2. Germline CDR1 is SEHNR and CDR2 is FQNEAQ (reference sequence). CDR3 length: 15 amino acids. The ends lost 5 bases at V and 7 bases at J; junction bases unmatched: 13. CDR3 sequence: CASSPTEAGAEEQYF. CDR3 nucleotides: TGTGCCAGCAGCCCAACGGAAGCGGGAGCTGAGGAGCAGTACTTC.

This clonotype was seen many times. J is TRBJ1-4 and V is TRBV2, with D possibly TRBD1 on 6 matching bases. Trimming shortened V by 8 bases and J by 3 bases, and 10 bases separated the two germline ends. The CDR3 length is 13 residues. Germline V gene data show CDR1 as SNHLY and CDR2 as FYNNEI. CDR3 residues: CASYGQPNEKLFF. The CDR3 DNA reads as TGTGCCAGCTACGGACAGCCTAATGAAAAACTGTTTTTT.

Worth noting for this clonotype: The junction departs from the called germline gene at one end, perhaps through a read error. This sequence joins TRBV28 and TRBJ1-1; TRBD1 aligns across 12 bases. CDR1 is MDHEN and CDR2 is SYDVKM in the germline V gene. The CDR3 extends over 17 amino acids. The CDR3 spells CASSLWDRGLGNTEAFF. The DNA of the CDR3 is TGTGCCAGCAGTCTATGGGACAGGGGGCTGGGAAACACTGAAGCTTTCTTT.

This clonotype has just a few counts. This rearrangement joins TRBV20-1 to TRBJ1-4; TRBD1 might be the D (5 bases). V was pared by 3 bases and J by 3 bases, with 8 bases between. Germline V gives CDR1 DFQATT, CDR2 SNEGSKA (reference sequence). This CDR3 is built from 13 residues. The CDR3 coding sequence is TGCAGTGCTAGGGGGCCGGCTAATGAAAAACTGTTTTTT. As protein: CSARGPANEKLFF.

CDR3 DNA: TGTGCCAGCAGCGTAGGGACAGGGGCCACCGGGGAGCTGTTTTTT. Amino acids: CASSVGTGATGELFF. The chain has TRBV9 and TRBJ2-2, with 9 bases that match TRBD1. Germline V CDR1 and CDR2: SGDLS, YYNGEE. The ends lost 0 bases at V and 4 bases at J; junction bases unmatched: 1. The length of the CDR3 is 15 residues.

The sample holds many counts of this clonotype. The V and J genes are TRBV30 and TRBJ2-5; 7 nucleotides match TRBD2. CDR3 length: 13 residues. Germline CDR1 and CDR2: GTSNPN and SVGIG (reference sequence). With 1 base clipped from V and 5 bases from J, the junction kept 4 bases outside the gene matches. For the CDR3, the DNA is TGTGCCTGGAGTGGGGAGGGCCTTGAGACCCAGTACTTC. Translated, it gives CAWSGEGLETQYF. The full variable domain, with the rest looked up from reference TRBV30 and TRBJ2-5, is SQTIHQWPATLVQPVGSPLSLECTVEGTSNPNLYWYRQAAGRGLQLLFYSVGIGQISSEVPQNLSASRPQDRQFILSSKKLLLSDSGFYLCAWSGEGLETQYFGPGTRLLVL.

Many counts were recorded for this clonotype. The rearrangement links TRBV28 to TRBJ1-2; the match to TRBD1 covers 8 bases. CDR3 size: 17 residues. Germline assignment: CDR1 MDHEN and CDR2 SYDVKM. J gave up 5 bases and V 1 base, and 12 bases lay outside the gene matches. This CDR3 reads CASSLSYSRTGTYGYTF. The CDR3 bases are TGTGCCAGCAGTTTATCCTATTCCCGGACAGGGACGTATGGCTACACCTTC.

There are a few counts of this clonotype. V gene TRBV7-2 combines with J gene TRBJ1-1, with D perhaps matching TRBD1 (5 bases). The CDR3 loop spans 14 amino acids. The ends were cut back, 6 bases at V and 4 bases at J, with 15 bases in the middle. The germline V gene has CDR1 SGHTA and CDR2 FQGNSA. CDR3 nucleotides: TGTGCCAGCAGGCCGTTGGGGGGTAGCACTGAAGCTTTCTTT. It is translated as CASRPLGGSTEAFF. Using reference TRBV7-2 and TRBJ1-1 for the parts outside the CDR3, the full variable domain is GAGVSQSPSNKVTEKGKDVELRCDPISGHTALYWYRQSLGQGLEFLIYFQGNSAPDKSGLPSDRFSAERTGGSVSTLTIQRTQQEDSAVYLCASRPLGGSTEAFFGQGTRLTVV.

The V gene is TRBV29-1, the J gene TRBJ2-4; D is unclear. The CDR3 length is 11 residues. With 4 bases removed from V and 5 bases from J, the gap between germline ends came to 6 bases. Germline V lookup: CDR1 SQVTM, CDR2 ANQGSEA. CDR3 residues: CSVGHQNIQYF. Written as DNA, the CDR3 is TGCAGCGTTGGGCACCAAAACATTCAGTACTTC.

This clonotype was seen ten or more times. This chain connects TRBV27 to TRBJ1-1; D gene uncertain. This CDR3 is 13 amino acids long. Between the trimmed V and J ends, which lost 3 bases and 1 base, there was a span of 6 bases. In germline, CDR1 is MNHEY, CDR2 SMNVEV (reference sequence). The chain's CDR3 is CASSFQRNTEAFF. The CDR3 DNA follows: TGTGCCAGCAGTTTCCAAAGGAACACTGAAGCTTTCTTT.